This passage covers 17 T cell receptor beta chains from one sample sequenced in a study of OX40 agonist ivuxolimab in advanced cancers. TCRdb's copy holds only in-frame clones and misses some; the assay was immunoSEQ multiplex PCR. Among about 63,000 clones listed, 89% were seen once. Sequencing used CD4+ or CD8+ T cells sorted from blood, obtained in a trial of the OX40 agonist ivuxolimab. These receptors all come from an adult with an advanced solid tumor such as melanoma, head and neck, liver or kidney cancer.

V usage is TRBV5-1 and J usage is TRBJ1-1; D is possibly TRBD1 (6 bases). The CDR3 spans 13 residues. Deletions cut 0 bases from V and 8 bases from J, with 11 bases between. The germline V gene encodes CDR1 SGHRS and CDR2 YFSETQ. CDR3: CASSLDTGPEAFF. The CDR3 DNA follows: TGCGCCAGCAGCTTGGATACAGGGCCGGAAGCTTTCTTT. Based on the CDR3 plus reference TRBV5-1 and TRBJ1-1, the full variable domain is KAGVTQTPRYLIKTRGQQVTLSCSPISGHRSVSWYQQTPGQGLQFLFEYFSETQRNKGNFPGRFSGRQFSNSRSEMNVSTLELGDSALYLCASSLDTGPEAFFGQGTRLTVV.

V gene TRBV10-3 combines with J gene TRBJ1-1, with a tentative D call TRBD1 (5 bases). The CDR3 consists of 14 residues. CDR1 ENHRY and CDR2 SYGVKD come from the germline V gene. Between the trimmed V and J ends, which lost 7 bases and 6 bases, there was a span of 18 bases. In nucleotides, the CDR3 is TGTGCCATCATAAGGGGAACGGCGAAGGCTGAAGCTTTCTTT. It yields the protein CAIIRGTAKAEAFF.

In this sample, this clone turned up once. This rearrangement joins TRBV9 to TRBJ1-1; no firm D call. V was clipped by 0 bases and J by 5 bases, with 5 bases between them. Germline V gene sequence: CDR1 SGDLS, CDR2 YYNGEE. The CDR3 covers 12 residues. This CDR3 reads CASSVGGTEAFF. The CDR3 nucleotides read TGTGCCAGCAGCGTAGGAGGAACTGAAGCTTTCTTT.

The V and J genes are TRBV27 and TRBJ2-2; weak D call: TRBD2 (6 bases). The ends were cut back, 8 bases at V and 8 bases at J, with 12 bases in the middle. This CDR3 region has 12 residues. Germline loops: CDR1 MNHEY, CDR2 SMNVEV (reference sequence). The CDR3 spells CASRSGGGELFF. The DNA for the CDR3 is TGTGCCAGCCGTAGTGGAGGGGGGGAGCTGTTTTTT.

The chain recombines TRBV7-9 with TRBJ2-7, with D perhaps TRBD2 (6 bases). Germline CDR1 and CDR2: SEHNR and FQNEAQ (reference sequence). This CDR3 region has 15 residues. Trimming stripped 4 bases from V and 5 bases from J, with 18 bases between. CDR3 sequence: CASSYLSGEIHEQYF. In DNA form, the CDR3 reads TGTGCCAGCAGCTATCTTAGCGGAGAAATCCACGAGCAGTACTTC.

This clone appeared a few times. V is TRBV9 and J is TRBJ2-1, with 8 bases identical to TRBD2. Germline lookup yields CDR1 SGDLS and CDR2 YYNGEE. J lost 8 bases, V lost 3 bases, and 13 bases had no gene match. The CDR3 runs to 16 residues. CDR3 region: CASSETGGAGSYEQFF. The CDR3 nucleotides read TGTGCCAGCAGCGAGACCGGGGGGGCCGGATCATATGAGCAGTTCTTC.

The gene calls are TRBV7-9 and TRBJ2-1; 12 nucleotides align to TRBD2. The germline V gene has CDR1 SEHNR and CDR2 FQNEAQ (reference sequence). The CDR3 has 17 residues. The ends lost 1 base at V and 7 bases at J; junction bases unmatched: 8. CDR3 nucleotides: TGTGCCAGCAGCTTAGGGCTAGCGGGAGGGCCGAGTAATGAGCAGTTCTTC. Its translation is CASSLGLAGGPSNEQFF.

This clone appeared a single time. This chain joins TRBV23-1 and TRBJ2-7; D may be TRBD2 (5 bases). TRBV23-1 is annotated as an ORF whose role is uncertain. This CDR3 is 14 amino acids long. Trimming pared 10 bases from V and 3 bases from J, leaving 19 bases between. CDR3 amino acids: CATEAPDYYYEQYF. CDR3 DNA: TGCGCCACCGAGGCTCCAGACTATTACTACGAGCAGTACTTC.

This chain links TRBV6-1 with TRBJ2-5, with D tentatively TRBD2 (7 bases). The CDR3 totals 15 residues. Germline CDR1 reads MNHNS; CDR2 reads SASEGT. V lost 2 bases, J lost 5 bases, and 15 bases lay in between. The DNA for the CDR3 is TGTGCCAGCAGTGAAAGGTGGGGGGGCGGTGAGACCCAGTACTTC. This translates into CASSERWGGGETQYF.

This chain joins TRBV4-1 and TRBJ1-2, with 7 bases that match TRBD1. CDR1 and CDR2 from the germline V gene are MGHRA and YSYEKL. This CDR3 region has 16 residues. Germline trimming cut 1 base from V and 0 bases from J; bases unmatched to any gene: 5. The CDR3 sequence: CASSQATRGSNYGYTF. In nucleotides, the CDR3 is TGCGCCAGCAGCCAAGCCACCAGGGGGTCTAACTATGGCTACACCTTC.

This sequence joins TRBV29-1 and TRBJ2-1; TRBD2 agrees at 15 bases. CDR3 length: 19 residues. Germline CDR1 and CDR2: SQVTM and ANQGSEA. J gave up 3 bases and V 0 bases, and 9 bases lay outside the gene matches. The CDR3 here is CSVEDPGLAGGWDYNEQFF. The CDR3 DNA is TGCAGCGTTGAAGACCCGGGACTAGCGGGAGGTTGGGACTACAATGAGCAGTTCTTC.

The chain employs TRBV28 and TRBJ2-3, with 14 bases identical to TRBD2. J gave up 1 base and V 5 bases, and 14 bases lay outside the gene matches. Per germline, CDR1 MDHEN and CDR2 SYDVKM. The CDR3 is 20 residues long. Here the CDR3 DNA reads TGTGCCAGCAGTCCCGACAGGGGCCGACTAGCGGGAGGGCGCACAGATACGCAGTATTTT. This codes for CASSPDRGRLAGGRTDTQYF.

The rearrangement uses TRBV7-9 and TRBJ1-4; the match to TRBD1 covers 9 bases. This CDR3 spans 16 amino acids. With 4 bases clipped from V and 3 bases from J, the junction kept 6 bases outside the gene matches. CDR1 SEHNR and CDR2 FQNEAQ come from the germline V gene (reference sequence). CDR3 DNA: TGTGCCAGCAGCTCACAGGGGGCGGGAGCTAATGAAAAACTGTTTTTT. It yields the protein CASSSQGAGANEKLFF.

This chain's CDR3 is CASSGYLNTEAFF. DNA of the CDR3: TGTGCCAGCAGCGGCTATCTGAACACTGAAGCTTTCTTT. This rearrangement joins TRBV7-9 to TRBJ1-1; D call uncertain. V lost 5 bases to trimming and J lost 0 bases, with 7 bases between them. This CDR3 contains 13 residues. Looked up from germline, CDR1 is SEHNR and CDR2 is FQNEAQ (reference sequence).

The rearrangement links TRBV7-6 to TRBJ2-7; D not certain. Trimming pared 1 base from V and 5 bases from J, leaving 12 bases between. Germline V gives CDR1 SGHVS, CDR2 FNYEAQ. This CDR3 has 14 residues. The CDR3 DNA follows: TGTGCCAGCAGCTTAGGTCAAAGCCTCAACGAGCAGTACTTC. It translates to CASSLGQSLNEQYF.

This clone came up once. The V gene is TRBV29-1, the J gene TRBJ2-5; D not resolved. The length of the CDR3 is 14 residues. The germline V and J ends were trimmed by 6 bases and 3 bases, with 17 bases remaining between them. CDR1 SQVTM and CDR2 ANQGSEA come from the germline V gene. The CDR3 here is CSVLGRSVKETQYF. CDR3 in DNA: TGCAGCGTCCTGGGTCGTTCAGTCAAAGAGACCCAGTACTTC.

This chain connects TRBV27 to TRBJ1-3, with D hard to call. Trimming removed 6 bases at V and 2 bases at J, with 5 bases between. The CDR3 runs 12 residues. Germline V gives CDR1 MNHEY, CDR2 SMNVEV (reference sequence). CDR3 bases: TGTGCCAGCAGGGGGACTGGAAACACCATATATTTT. Translation gives CASRGTGNTIYF.